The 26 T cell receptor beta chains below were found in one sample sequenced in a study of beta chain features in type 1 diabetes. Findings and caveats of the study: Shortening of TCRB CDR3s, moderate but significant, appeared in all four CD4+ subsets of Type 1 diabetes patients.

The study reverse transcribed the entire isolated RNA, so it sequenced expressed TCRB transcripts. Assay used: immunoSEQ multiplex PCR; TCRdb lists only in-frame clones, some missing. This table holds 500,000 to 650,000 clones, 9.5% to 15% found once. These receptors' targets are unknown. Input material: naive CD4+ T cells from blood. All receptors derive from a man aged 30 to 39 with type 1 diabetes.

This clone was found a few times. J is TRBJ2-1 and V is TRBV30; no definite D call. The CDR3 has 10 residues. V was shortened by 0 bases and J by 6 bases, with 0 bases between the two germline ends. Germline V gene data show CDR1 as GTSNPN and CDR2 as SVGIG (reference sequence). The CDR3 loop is CAWSVNEQFF. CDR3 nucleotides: TGTGCCTGGAGTGTCAATGAGCAGTTCTTC.

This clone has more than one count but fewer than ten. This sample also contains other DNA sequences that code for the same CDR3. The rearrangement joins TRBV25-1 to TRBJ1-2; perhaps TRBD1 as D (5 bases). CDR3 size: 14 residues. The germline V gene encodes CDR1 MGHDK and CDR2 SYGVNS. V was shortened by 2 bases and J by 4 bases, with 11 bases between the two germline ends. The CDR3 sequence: CASSEQGAVYGYTF. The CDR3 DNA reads TGTGCCAGCAGTGAACAGGGTGCTGTCTATGGCTACACCTTC.

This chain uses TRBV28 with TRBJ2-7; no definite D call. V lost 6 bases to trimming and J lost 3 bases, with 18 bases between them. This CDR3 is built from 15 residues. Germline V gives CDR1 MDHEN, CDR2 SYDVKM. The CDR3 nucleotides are TGTGCCAGCAGCCCGATCGTAGGTGGGTACTACGAGCAGTACTTC. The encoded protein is CASSPIVGGYYEQYF.

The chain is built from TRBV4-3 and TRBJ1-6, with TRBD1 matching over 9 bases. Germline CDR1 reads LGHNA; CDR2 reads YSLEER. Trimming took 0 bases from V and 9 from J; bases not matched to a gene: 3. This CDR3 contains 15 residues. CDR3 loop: CASSQEGQGSSPLHF. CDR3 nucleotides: TGCGCCAGCAGCCAAGAAGGACAGGGGAGTTCACCCCTCCACTTT.

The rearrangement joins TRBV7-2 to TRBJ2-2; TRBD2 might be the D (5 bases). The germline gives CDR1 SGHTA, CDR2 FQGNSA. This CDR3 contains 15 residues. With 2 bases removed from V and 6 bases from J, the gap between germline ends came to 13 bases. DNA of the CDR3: TGTGCCAGCAGCTTACGGTCGAGGGCACCCGGGGAGCTGTTTTTT. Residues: CASSLRSRAPGELFF.

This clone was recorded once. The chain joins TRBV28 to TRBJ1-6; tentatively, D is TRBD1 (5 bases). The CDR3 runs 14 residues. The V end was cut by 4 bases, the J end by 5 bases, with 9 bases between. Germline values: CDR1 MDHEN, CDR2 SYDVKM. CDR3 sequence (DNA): TGTGCCAGCAGTTGGGGCAGAGATAATTCACCCCTCCACTTT. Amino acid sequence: CASSWGRDNSPLHF.

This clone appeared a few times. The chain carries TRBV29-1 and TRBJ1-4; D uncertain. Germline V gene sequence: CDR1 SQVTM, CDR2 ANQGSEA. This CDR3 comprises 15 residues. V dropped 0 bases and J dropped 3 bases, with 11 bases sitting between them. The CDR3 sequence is CSVEEPRYSNEKLFF. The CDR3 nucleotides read TGCAGCGTTGAAGAACCCAGGTACTCTAATGAAAAACTGTTTTTT.

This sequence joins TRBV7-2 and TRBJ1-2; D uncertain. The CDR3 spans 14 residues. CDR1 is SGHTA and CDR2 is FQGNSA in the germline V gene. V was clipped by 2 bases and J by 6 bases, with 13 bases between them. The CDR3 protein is CASSLKFGSDGYTF. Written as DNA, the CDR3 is TGTGCCAGCAGCTTAAAGTTTGGCTCGGATGGCTACACCTTC.

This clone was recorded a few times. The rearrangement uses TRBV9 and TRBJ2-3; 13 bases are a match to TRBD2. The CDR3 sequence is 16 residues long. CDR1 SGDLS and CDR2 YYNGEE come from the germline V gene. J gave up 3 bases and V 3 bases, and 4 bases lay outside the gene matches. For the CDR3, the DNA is TGTGCCAGCAGCGCACGGACTAGCGGGGGAACAGATACGCAGTATTTT. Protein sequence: CASSARTSGGTDTQYF. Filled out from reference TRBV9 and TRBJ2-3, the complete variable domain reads DSGVTQTPKHLITATGQRVTLRCSPRSGDLSVYWYQQSLDQGLQFLIQYYNGEERAKGNILERFSAQQFPDLHSELNLSSLELGDSALYFCASSARTSGGTDTQYFGPGTRLTVL.

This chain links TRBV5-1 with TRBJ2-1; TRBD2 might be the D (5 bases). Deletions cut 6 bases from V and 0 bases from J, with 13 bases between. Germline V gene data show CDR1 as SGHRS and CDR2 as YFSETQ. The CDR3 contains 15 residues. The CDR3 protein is CASTTGVASYNEQFF. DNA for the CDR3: TGCGCCAGCACCACCGGGGTAGCCTCCTACAATGAGCAGTTCTTC. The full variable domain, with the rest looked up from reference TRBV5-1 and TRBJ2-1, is KAGVTQTPRYLIKTRGQQVTLSCSPISGHRSVSWYQQTPGQGLQFLFEYFSETQRNKGNFPGRFSGRQFSNSRSEMNVSTLELGDSALYLCASTTGVASYNEQFFGPGTRLTVL.

This chain's CDR3 is CASSSLRGMPGELFF. CDR3 DNA sequence: TGTGCCAGCAGCTCACTTAGAGGGATGCCCGGGGAGCTGTTTTTT. The chain joins TRBV7-2 to TRBJ2-2; weak D call: TRBD2 (5 bases). Germline V gene sequence: CDR1 SGHTA, CDR2 FQGNSA. V gave up 4 bases and J gave up 6 bases, with 15 bases separating them. The CDR3 extends over 15 amino acids. Filled out from reference TRBV7-2 and TRBJ2-2, the complete variable domain reads GAGVSQSPSNKVTEKGKDVELRCDPISGHTALYWYRQSLGQGLEFLIYFQGNSAPDKSGLPSDRFSAERTGGSVSTLTIQRTQQEDSAVYLCASSSLRGMPGELFFGEGSRLTVL.

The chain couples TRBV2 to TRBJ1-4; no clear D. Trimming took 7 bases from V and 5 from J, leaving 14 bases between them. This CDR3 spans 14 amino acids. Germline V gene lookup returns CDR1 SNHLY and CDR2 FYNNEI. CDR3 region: CASIPGRANEKLFF. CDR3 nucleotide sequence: TGTGCCAGCATTCCGGGTCGAGCAAATGAAAAACTGTTTTTT.

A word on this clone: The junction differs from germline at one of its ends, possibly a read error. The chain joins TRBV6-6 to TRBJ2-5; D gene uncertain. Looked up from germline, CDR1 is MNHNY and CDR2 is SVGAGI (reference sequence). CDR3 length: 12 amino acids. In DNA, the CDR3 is TGTGCCAGCAGTGACTCCGTGGAGACCCAGTACTTC. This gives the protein CASSDSVETQYF.

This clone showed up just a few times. The CDR3 here is CASSPRPEYEQYF. The CDR3 DNA reads as TGTGCCAGCTCACCAAGGCCTGAATACGAGCAGTACTTC. The rearrangement joins TRBV18 to TRBJ2-7; D is undetermined. CDR1 KGHSH and CDR2 LQKENI come from the germline V gene. There are 13 residues in the CDR3. V shed 2 bases and J shed 4 bases, with 9 bases lying between them.

The CDR3 nucleotides are TGTGCCAGCAGCTTGGATGGATCGTACAATGAGCAGTTCTTC. Encoded protein: CASSLDGSYNEQFF. This rearrangement joins TRBV5-4 to TRBJ2-1; no definite D call. CDR1 and CDR2 (germline): SGHNT, YYREEE (reference sequence). The germline V and J ends were trimmed by 0 bases and 4 bases, with 8 bases remaining between them. The CDR3 length is 14 residues. The full variable domain, with the rest looked up from reference TRBV5-4 and TRBJ2-1, is ETGVTQSPTHLIKTRGQQVTLRCSSQSGHNTVSWYQQALGQGPQFIFQYYREEENGRGNFPPRFSGLQFPNYSSELNVNALELDDSALYLCASSLDGSYNEQFFGPGTRLTVL.

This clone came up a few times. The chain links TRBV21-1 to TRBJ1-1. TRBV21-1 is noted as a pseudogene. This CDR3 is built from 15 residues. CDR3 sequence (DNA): TGTGCCAGCAGCACCCGGACGCGGGTGAACACTGAAGCTTTCTTT. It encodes CASSTRTRVNTEAFF.

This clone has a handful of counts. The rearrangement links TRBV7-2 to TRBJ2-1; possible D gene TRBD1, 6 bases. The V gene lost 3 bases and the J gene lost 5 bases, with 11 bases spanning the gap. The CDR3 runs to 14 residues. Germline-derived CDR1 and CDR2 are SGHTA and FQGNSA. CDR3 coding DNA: TGTGCCAGCAGCTTTTGGGACAAAGACAATGAGCAGTTCTTC. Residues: CASSFWDKDNEQFF.

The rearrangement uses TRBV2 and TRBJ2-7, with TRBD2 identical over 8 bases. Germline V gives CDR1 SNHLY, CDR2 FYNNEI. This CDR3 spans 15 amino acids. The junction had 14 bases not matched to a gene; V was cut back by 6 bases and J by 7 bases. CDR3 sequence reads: CASSVEGSGVNEQYF. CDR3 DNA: TGTGCCAGCAGCGTCGAGGGTAGCGGGGTGAATGAGCAGTACTTC. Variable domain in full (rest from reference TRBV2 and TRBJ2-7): EPEVTQTPSHQVTQMGQEVILRCVPISNHLYFYWYRQILGQKVEFLVSFYNNEISEKSEIFDDQFSVERPDGSNFTLKIRSTKLEDSAMYFCASSVEGSGVNEQYFGPGTRLTVT.

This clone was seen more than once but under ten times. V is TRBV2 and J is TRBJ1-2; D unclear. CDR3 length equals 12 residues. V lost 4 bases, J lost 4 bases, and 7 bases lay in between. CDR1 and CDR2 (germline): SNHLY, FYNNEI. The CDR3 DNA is TGTGCCAGCAGTGCCAGGAGCTATGGCTACACCTTC. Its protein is CASSARSYGYTF.

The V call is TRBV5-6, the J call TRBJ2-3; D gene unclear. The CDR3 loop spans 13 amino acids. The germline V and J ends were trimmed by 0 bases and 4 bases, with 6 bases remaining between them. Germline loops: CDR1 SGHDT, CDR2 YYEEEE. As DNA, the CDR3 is TGTGCCAGCAGCTTGGCGTCTTCAGATACGCAGTATTTT. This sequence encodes CASSLASSDTQYF.

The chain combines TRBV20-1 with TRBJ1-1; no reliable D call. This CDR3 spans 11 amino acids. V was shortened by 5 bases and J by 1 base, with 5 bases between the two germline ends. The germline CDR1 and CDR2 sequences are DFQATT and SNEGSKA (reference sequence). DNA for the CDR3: TGCAGTGCTCCGGGGAACACTGAAGCTTTCTTT. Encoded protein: CSAPGNTEAFF.

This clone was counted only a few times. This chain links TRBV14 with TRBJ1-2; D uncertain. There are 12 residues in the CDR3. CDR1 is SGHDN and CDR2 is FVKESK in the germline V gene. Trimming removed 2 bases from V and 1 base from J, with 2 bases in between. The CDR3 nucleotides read TGTGCCAGCAGCCAAAATAACTATGGCTACACCTTC. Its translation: CASSQNNYGYTF.

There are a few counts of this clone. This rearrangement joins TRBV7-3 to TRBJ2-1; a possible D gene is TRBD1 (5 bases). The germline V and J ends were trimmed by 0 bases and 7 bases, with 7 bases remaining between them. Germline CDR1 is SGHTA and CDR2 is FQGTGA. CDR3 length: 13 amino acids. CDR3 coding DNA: TGTGCCAGCAGCTTAACACAGGAGAATGAGCAGTTCTTC. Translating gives CASSLTQENEQFF. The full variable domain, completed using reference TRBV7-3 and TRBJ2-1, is GAGVSQTPSNKVTEKGKYVELRCDPISGHTALYWYRQSLGQGPEFLIYFQGTGAADDSGLPNDRFFAVRPEGSVSTLKIQRTERGDSAVYLCASSLTQENEQFFGPGTRLTVL.

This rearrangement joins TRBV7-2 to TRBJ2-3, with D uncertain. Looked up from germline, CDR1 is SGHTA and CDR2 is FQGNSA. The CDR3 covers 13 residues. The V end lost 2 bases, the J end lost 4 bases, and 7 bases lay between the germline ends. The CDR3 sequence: CASSLNAPDTQYF. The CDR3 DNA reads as TGTGCCAGCAGCTTAAACGCCCCAGATACGCAGTATTTT.

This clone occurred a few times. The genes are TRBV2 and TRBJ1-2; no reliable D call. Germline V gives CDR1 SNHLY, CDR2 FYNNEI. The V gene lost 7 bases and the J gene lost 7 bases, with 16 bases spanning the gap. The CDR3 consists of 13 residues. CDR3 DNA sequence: TGTGCCAGCAATTTATTTTTCGGTCCTGGCTACACCTTC. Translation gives CASNLFFGPGYTF.

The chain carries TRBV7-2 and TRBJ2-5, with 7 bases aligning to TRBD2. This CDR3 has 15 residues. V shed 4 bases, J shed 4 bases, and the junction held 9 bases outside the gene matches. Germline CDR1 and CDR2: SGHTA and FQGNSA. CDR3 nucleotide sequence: TGTGCCAGCAGCTCCCACTCTAGCGGAAGAGAGACCCAGTACTTC. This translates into CASSSHSSGRETQYF.